These 20 T cell receptor beta chains share one sample of origin, sequenced in a study of shared T cell receptors in the human thymus. Clones were sequenced by immunoSEQ multiplex PCR, and TCRdb holds only the in-frame ones, with some missing. The sample contains some 660,000 clones, roughly 86% of which appear only once. These sequences were also reported in another study, on human thymus T cells.

Sequenced material: thymocytes. These receptors were collected from a boy under two years old with a congenital heart defect.

The chain joins TRBV11-2 to TRBJ2-1; no clear D gene. Trimming removed 4 bases at V and 5 bases at J, with 6 bases between. This CDR3 is 12 amino acids long. Looked up from germline, CDR1 is SGHAT and CDR2 is FQNNGV. This chain's CDR3 is CASSSMNNEQFF. For the CDR3, the DNA is TGTGCCAGCAGCTCTATGAACAATGAGCAGTTCTTC. Full variable domain (remainder filled in from reference TRBV11-2 and TRBJ2-1): EAGVAQSPRYKIIEKRQSVAFWCNPISGHATLYWYQQILGQGPKLLIQFQNNGVVDDSQLPKDRFSAERLKGVDSTLKIQPAKLEDSAVYLCASSSMNNEQFFGPGTRLTVL.

This clone came up once. The V and J genes are TRBV14 and TRBJ2-1, with 10 nucleotides matching TRBD2. The CDR3 extends over 18 amino acids. Germline-derived CDR1 and CDR2 are SGHDN and FVKESK. V lost 2 bases, J lost 8 bases, and 15 bases stayed unmatched. This CDR3 reads CASSQSGKAGGLYYEQFF. The CDR3 DNA sequence: TGTGCCAGCAGCCAAAGTGGGAAAGCGGGAGGGCTATACTATGAGCAGTTCTTC.

The chain combines TRBV28 with TRBJ2-1, with TRBD1 matching 11 bases. This CDR3 has 17 residues. V shed 2 bases and J 5 bases; nucleotides not matched to a gene: 8. Germline V gene lookup returns CDR1 MDHEN and CDR2 SYDVKM. In nucleotides, the CDR3 is TGTGCCAGCAGTTTACGGTCCCAGGGACAGGGGGACAATGAGCAGTTCTTC. It codes for CASSLRSQGQGDNEQFF.

The genes are TRBV27 and TRBJ2-1, with 12 bases that match TRBD2. CDR1 and CDR2 (germline): MNHEY, SMNVEV (reference sequence). V lost 3 bases and J lost 8; bases outside the gene matches: 2. The CDR3 loop spans 14 amino acids. The CDR3 loop reads CASSLTSGSHEQFF. In DNA form, the CDR3 reads TGTGCCAGCAGTTTGACTAGCGGGAGTCATGAGCAGTTCTTC.

The DNA of the CDR3 is TGTGCCAGCAGCTTGTGGTCAGGGAACACCGGGGAGCTGTTTTTT. Translation gives CASSLWSGNTGELFF. The chain joins TRBV5-5 to TRBJ2-2; unclear D gene. CDR1 is SGHKS, CDR2 YYEKEE, per germline (reference sequence). Trimming shortened V by 1 base and J by 1 base, and 8 bases separated the two germline ends. The CDR3 consists of 15 residues. Together with reference TRBV5-5 and TRBJ2-2, the CDR3 gives the full variable domain: DAGVTQSPTHLIKTRGQQVTLRCSPISGHKSVSWYQQVLGQGPQFIFQYYEKEERGRGNFPDRFSARQFPNYSSELNVNALLLGDSALYLCASSLWSGNTGELFFGEGSRLTVL.

The V call is TRBV9, the J call TRBJ2-1, with 16 bases identical to TRBD2. CDR3 length: 18 amino acids. Trimming took 4 bases from V and 3 from J; bases not matched to a gene: 7. CDR1 SGDLS and CDR2 YYNGEE come from the germline V gene. CDR3 sequence (DNA): TGTGCCAGCAGCATCGGGACTAGCGGGGGGGTCCTCTACAATGAGCAGTTCTTC. Translated, it gives CASSIGTSGGVLYNEQFF.

This clone was picked up one time. The chain combines TRBV9 with TRBJ2-1, with a tentative D call TRBD1 (8 bases). CDR3 length equals 14 residues. The V end was cut by 4 bases, the J end by 7 bases, with 15 bases between. From germline, CDR1 is SGDLS and CDR2 YYNGEE. As DNA, the CDR3 is TGTGCCAGCAGCCGTGACAGGGGAGGGAATGAGCAGTTCTTC. The encoded protein is CASSRDRGGNEQFF.

With respect to this clone: A read error may produce the germline difference seen at one junction end. This chain connects TRBV7-7 to TRBJ2-2; 14 bases line up with TRBD2. The CDR3 is made up of 16 amino acids. CDR1 is SSHAT, CDR2 FNYEAQ, per germline (reference sequence). This CDR3 reads CASSSGLAGVTGELFF. CDR3 nucleotides: TGTGCTAGCAGCTCGGGACTAGCGGGGGTCACCGGGGAGCTGTTTTTT.

Here the CDR3 reads CASSPRRVPGGYNEQFF. CDR3 bases: TGTGCCAGCAGCCCCCGGAGGGTTCCGGGGGGCTACAATGAGCAGTTCTTC. The chain recombines TRBV5-4 with TRBJ2-1; 7 bases match TRBD2. CDR3 length: 17 amino acids. After removal of 4 bases from V and 3 bases from J, the junction contained 13 bases not matched to a gene. Germline V gene sequence: CDR1 SGHNT, CDR2 YYREEE (reference sequence). Variable domain in full (rest from reference TRBV5-4 and TRBJ2-1): ETGVTQSPTHLIKTRGQQVTLRCSSQSGHNTVSWYQQALGQGPQFIFQYYREEENGRGNFPPRFSGLQFPNYSSELNVNALELDDSALYLCASSPRRVPGGYNEQFFGPGTRLTVL.

DNA of the CDR3: TGTGCCAGCAGTCTACGCGGGAGTTCCTACAATGAGCAGTTCTTC. This translates into CASSLRGSSYNEQFF. The chain employs TRBV6-6 and TRBJ2-1, with 7 bases identical to TRBD2. Unmatched junction bases numbered 5, after V lost 5 bases and J lost 1 base. From germline, CDR1 is MNHNY and CDR2 SVGAGI (reference sequence). The CDR3 spans 15 residues.

This clone was seen more than once but under ten times. V gene TRBV15 combines with J gene TRBJ2-2, with TRBD2 matching 14 bases. CDR1 is LNHNV and CDR2 is YYDKDF in the germline V gene (reference sequence). With 0 bases clipped from V and 4 bases from J, the junction kept 10 bases outside the gene matches. This CDR3 has 20 amino acids. The DNA for the CDR3 is TGTGCCACCAGCAGAGAGGAGGGACTAGCGGGAGACGGGAGCACCGGGGAGCTGTTTTTT. Translation: CATSREEGLAGDGSTGELFF.

The V and J genes are TRBV25-1 and TRBJ2-7, with a possible D match to TRBD2 (6 bases). The length of the CDR3 is 13 residues. The germline CDR1 and CDR2 sequences are MGHDK and SYGVNS. Trimming shortened V by 1 base and J by 5 bases, and 9 bases separated the two germline ends. As DNA, the CDR3 is TGTGCCAGCAGTGAATCGGACTATGACGAGCAGTACTTC. It yields the protein CASSESDYDEQYF.

The chain joins TRBV29-1 to TRBJ1-1; the match to TRBD1 covers 7 bases. CDR1 and CDR2 from the germline V gene are SQVTM and ANQGSEA. The V gene end was trimmed by 3 bases and the J gene end by 1 base; junction bases not matched to a gene: 8. This CDR3 is built from 15 residues. The DNA for the CDR3 is TGCAGCGTTGATGAGACAGGGACTGGGAACACTGAAGCTTTCTTT. It translates to CSVDETGTGNTEAFF.

V is TRBV6-1 and J is TRBJ2-3; D is uncertain. Trimming pared 6 bases from V and 2 bases from J, leaving 6 bases between. The CDR3 spans 12 residues. Per the germline V gene, CDR1 is MNHNS and CDR2 is SASEGT. The CDR3 sequence is CASSHTTDTQYF. In nucleotides, the CDR3 is TGTGCCAGCAGCCACACCACAGATACGCAGTATTTT.

The chain employs TRBV18 and TRBJ1-4; the D is unclear. Trimming shortened V by 0 bases and J by 0 bases, and 11 bases separated the two germline ends. The CDR3 covers 17 residues. CDR1 and CDR2 from the germline V gene are KGHSH and LQKENI. In DNA, the CDR3 is TGTGCCAGCTCACCACCTTACCTCGGTGCAACTAATGAAAAACTGTTTTTT. Its translation is CASSPPYLGATNEKLFF.

The chain links TRBV28 to TRBJ1-6; D gene ambiguous. The V gene lost 3 bases and the J gene lost 4 bases, with 7 bases spanning the gap. CDR1 MDHEN and CDR2 SYDVKM come from the germline V gene. This CDR3 spans 14 amino acids. Here the CDR3 reads CASSFEEYNSPLHF. DNA for the CDR3: TGTGCCAGCAGTTTCGAGGAGTATAATTCACCCCTCCACTTT.

The DNA for the CDR3 is TGTGCCAGCAGGCCCCGCACAGGAAACACCATATATTTT. Its protein is CASRPRTGNTIYF. This chain uses TRBV7-2 with TRBJ1-3; unclear D gene. The CDR3 consists of 13 residues. The ends were cut back, 6 bases at V and 4 bases at J, with 10 bases in the middle. Germline V lookup: CDR1 SGHTA, CDR2 FQGNSA.

The chain couples TRBV10-3 to TRBJ2-3, with TRBD2 identical over 7 bases. CDR3 length equals 15 residues. Germline assignment: CDR1 ENHRY and CDR2 SYGVKD. V was clipped by 4 bases and J by 4 bases; unmatched bases: 8. DNA for the CDR3: TGTGCCATCAGTGTTCGCGGGGGTAGCGCAGATACGCAGTATTTT. Its translation is CAISVRGGSADTQYF.

The chain carries TRBV5-6 and TRBJ2-2; D is possibly TRBD1 (6 bases). Germline CDR1 is SGHDT and CDR2 is YYEEEE. V was cut by 4 bases and J by 4 bases, with 23 bases left in between. This CDR3 is built from 18 residues. The CDR3 is CASSQLTGSALITGELFF. The DNA of the CDR3 is TGTGCCAGCAGCCAACTAACAGGGTCCGCGCTGATCACCGGGGAGCTGTTTTTT.

The chain links TRBV7-2 to TRBJ1-3, with 9 bases lining up with TRBD1. The CDR3 is 19 residues long. V shed 5 bases and J 3 bases; nucleotides not matched to a gene: 17. In germline, CDR1 is SGHTA, CDR2 FQGNSA. CDR3 protein: CASSRSGTGILGNGNTIYF. As DNA, the CDR3 is TGTGCCAGCAGCCGGTCCGGGACAGGGATCTTGGGAAATGGAAACACCATATATTTT.